A single sample is the source of the 3 T cell receptor beta chains below, sequenced in a study of PD-1 blockade in classical Hodgkin lymphoma. Regarding time point: cycle 4 day 1 (C4D1), after 5 to 7 weeks of nivolumab. Every one of the patients relapsed after autologous stem cell transplantation (brentuximab vedotin exposure was variable). The assay was immunoSEQ multiplex PCR, and TCRdb's table has in-frame clones only and misses some. The sample lists 23,000 or so clones, roughly four fifths occurring once. This specimen was peripheral blood mononuclear cells (PBMCs), taken before the fourth cycle of nivolumab. These receptors were collected from a human donor with classical Hodgkin lymphoma.

The CDR3 bases are TGTGCCAGCAGTTTGGGGCCCCTTTACAATGAGCAGTTCTTC. This gives the protein CASSLGPLYNEQFF. This chain connects TRBV27 to TRBJ2-1, with a tentative D call TRBD1 (5 bases). CDR1 MNHEY and CDR2 SMNVEV come from the germline V gene (reference sequence). The germline V and J ends were trimmed by 3 bases and 4 bases, with 10 bases remaining between them. The CDR3 runs to 14 residues.

This chain links TRBV7-2 with TRBJ2-7, with a possible D match to TRBD2 (5 bases). Germline assignment: CDR1 SGHTA and CDR2 FQGNSA. Trimming pared 0 bases from V and 1 base from J, leaving 10 bases between. This CDR3 region has 15 residues. The CDR3 region has the DNA TGTGCCAGCAGCTTAGCGGGGAGTCAGTCCTACGAGCAGTACTTC. Residues: CASSLAGSQSYEQYF. Drawing the rest from reference TRBV7-2 and TRBJ2-7, the complete variable domain is GAGVSQSPSNKVTEKGKDVELRCDPISGHTALYWYRQSLGQGLEFLIYFQGNSAPDKSGLPSDRFSAERTGGSVSTLTIQRTQQEDSAVYLCASSLAGSQSYEQYFGPGTRLTVT.

This clone came up a few times. This chain links TRBV7-8 with TRBJ2-1, with 10 nucleotides matching TRBD2. The V segment lost 5 bases and the J segment 5 bases; nucleotides outside the gene matches: 6. This CDR3 is built from 15 residues. Looked up from germline, CDR1 is SGHVS and CDR2 is FQNEAQ. The CDR3 protein is CASSPPLAGNNEQFF. The CDR3 coding sequence is TGTGCCAGCAGCCCACCACTAGCGGGGAACAATGAGCAGTTCTTC.